This T cell receptor (beta chain) was found in a study of PD-1 blockade in classical Hodgkin lymphoma. Study background: Every 2 weeks, patients had 3 mg/kg nivolumab intravenously.

Overall study findings and caveats: Diversity similar to that of newly diagnosed patients was seen at baseline in complete responders. Diversity in CD4+ TCRs, unlike that measured in CD8+ TCRs, had risen significantly by C4D1.

TCRdb's table, derived via immunoSEQ multiplex PCR, lists solely in-frame clones and lacks some. The sample lists 45,000 to 50,000 clones; about 78% were seen once. To note about this clone: Its antigen is still unknown.

No patient escaped relapse after autologous stem cell transplantation, and brentuximab vedotin exposure varied. The sequence derives from a human donor with classical Hodgkin lymphoma. Source: peripheral blood mononuclear cells (PBMCs), taken before the second cycle of nivolumab.

This chain's CDR3 is CASTGGGVAGREQYF. CDR3 nucleotide sequence: TGTGCCAGCACGGGCGGGGGGGTAGCGGGACGTGAGCAGTACTTC. The chain is built from TRBV25-1 and TRBJ2-7; TRBD2 matches 9 bases. Germline V CDR1 and CDR2: MGHDK, SYGVNS. V trimming: 7 bases; J trimming: 7 bases; junction bases outside the gene matches: 14. This CDR3 is built from 15 residues.